Detailed here is one T cell receptor beta chain. Its antigen is undetermined. This specimen comes from a study of Ad26.COV2.S vaccination and SARS-CoV-2 variants. Overall study findings and caveats: Breadth measured for non-spike TCRs was similar across vaccine and placebo recipients. Participants in the vaccine arm had higher spike-specific TCR breadth; placebo recipients had lower.

The treatment is: 19 received Ad26.COV2.S at low or high dose, single or two shots; about 5 received placebo; per-sample allocation not given. Samples were taken on day 63 after the first vaccine or placebo injection. Spike of the Wuhan-strain SARS-CoV-2 was expressed by an Ad26 vector, which formed the vaccine. Produced via immunoSEQ multiplex PCR; TCRdb's table is partial and in-frame only. The sample comprises 400,000 to 450,000 clones, 92% of which are singletons, and around 1.7% rests with the top ten. Trimming took off 5 bases at V and 0 bases at J, with 10 bases between the two ends. This CDR3 spans 15 amino acids. In germline, CDR1 is PRHDT, CDR2 FYEKMQ (reference sequence).

This specimen consisted of peripheral blood, obtained in a trial of Ad26.COV2.S vaccine versus placebo. The rearrangement uses TRBV13 and TRBJ1-4; a weak D match, TRBD1 (6 bases). The sequence came from a person between 18 and 65 years old who received the Ad26.COV2.S COVID-19 vaccine or a placebo. CDR3 amino acids: CASSKDSATNEKLFF. The DNA of the CDR3 is TGTGCCAGCAGCAAGGACAGCGCAACTAATGAAAAACTGTTTTTT.